The rows below give T cell receptor beta chains drawn from one sample of a study of blood T cell repertoires in COVID-19. The repertoire was sequenced with immunoSEQ multiplex PCR; TCRdb's copy has only in-frame clones and lacks some. The profile shows about 200,000 clones, about 80% of them singletons. The specimen was peripheral blood. Receptors originate from a human donor with acute or convalescent COVID-19. The donor label of this sample is uncertain. The CDR3 runs from the conserved cysteine through the conserved F or W. Fields, in order: clone size, D gene, V gene, J gene, CDR3 length, CDR3 protein, CDR3 DNA. D genes are given only for firm matches. Clone size is shown for a subset of rows, as once, few, many or a class of expanded clone.

once,NA,TRBV27,TRBJ1-6,12,CASSFRGSPLHF,TGTGCCAGCAGTTTCCGAGGCTCACCCCTCCACTTT
NA,NA,TRBV25-1,TRBJ1-2,14,CASSPDIPVYGYTF,TGTGCCAGCAGCCCCGACATCCCCGTTTATGGCTACACCTTC
NA,NA,TRBV11-2,TRBJ1-1,13,CASSPRGRTEAFF,TGTGCCAGCAGCCCTAGGGGCAGGACTGAAGCTTTCTTT
once,NA,TRBV21-1,TRBJ1-5,15,CASSRVGTGEQPQHF,TGTGCCAGCAGCAGGGTTGGGACAGGGGAACAGCCCCAGCATTTT
NA,TRBD1,TRBV29-1,TRBJ1-1,13,CSVVMSRGLGAFF,TGCAGCGTTGTAATGAGCAGGGGGCTTGGAGCTTTCTTT
NA,NA,TRBV19,TRBJ1-1,13,CASSNGPNTEAFF,TGTGCCAGTAGTAATGGGCCGAACACTGAAGCTTTCTTT
NA,NA,TRBV12-3/TRBV12-4,TRBJ1-2,13,CASSHSTNYGYTF,TGTGCCAGCAGTCACAGTACTAACTATGGCTACACCTTC
NA,NA,TRBV6-5,TRBJ1-6,15,CASSYSTVRDSPLHF,TGTGCCAGCAGTTACTCGACCGTGAGGGATTCACCCCTCCACTTT
NA,NA,TRBV6-1,TRBJ1-3,16,CASSGRQSPSGNTIYF,TGTGCCAGCAGTGGGAGACAGTCGCCCTCTGGAAACACCATATATTTT
once,TRBD2,TRBV5-1,TRBJ2-7,14,CASSSSGRGYEQYF,TGCGCCAGCAGCTCTAGCGGGAGGGGGTACGAGCAGTACTTC
NA,TRBD1,TRBV28,TRBJ1-1,16,CASSSSWDRLNTEAFF,TGTGCCAGCAGTTCCTCTTGGGACAGGTTGAACACTGAAGCTTTCTTT
NA,NA,TRBV10-3,TRBJ1-1,13,CAIRGAENTEAFF,TGTGCCATCAGGGGGGCGGAGAACACTGAAGCTTTCTTT
once,TRBD2,TRBV6-6,TRBJ2-7,16,CASSYSASGAQYEQYF,TGTGCCAGCAGTTACTCGGCTAGCGGGGCTCAGTACGAGCAGTACTTC
NA,TRBD1,TRBV19,TRBJ1-3,16,CASSIRTGGDGNTIYF,TGTGCCAGTAGTATCCGGACAGGGGGCGATGGAAACACCATATATTTT
NA,NA,TRBV28,TRBJ1-5,13,CASRRYSNQPQHF,TGTGCCAGCAGGCGGTATAGCAATCAGCCCCAGCATTTT
NA,NA,TRBV30,TRBJ1-6,16,CAWSDAKGTYNSPLHF,TGTGCCTGGAGTGATGCTAAGGGGACCTATAATTCACCCCTCCACTTT